This TCR beta chain was found in a study of beta chain features in type 1 diabetes. Across the study: The study found patients and healthy donors alike in age, gender and cell yields. Study-level points and caveats: The similarity of naive, central memory and Treg TCRB repertoires appeared greater among patients than among healthy donors. VDJ junctions from type 1 diabetes patients carried fewer insertions and larger deletions.

CDR3 length: 12 residues. V was trimmed by 2 bases and J by 6 bases, leaving 10 bases between them. CDR1 and CDR2 from the germline V gene are GTSNPN and SVGIG (reference sequence). About this clone itself: Its antigen is still unknown.

TCRB transcripts that were expressed got sequenced, as all of the isolated RNA had been reverse transcribed. Clones were read by immunoSEQ multiplex PCR, and TCRdb kept only the in-frame ones, dropping some. Among 350,000 or so clones listed, roughly a fifth were seen once. The chain carries TRBV30 and TRBJ1-2; D perhaps matches TRBD1 (5 bases). The receptor was derived from a woman in her late teens or twenties in good health. Sample: naive CD4+ T cells from blood. The CDR3 nucleotides are TGTGCCTGGAGTCCCGGGACTAATGGCTACACCTTC. Translation gives CAWSPGTNGYTF.